The present TCR beta chain was sequenced within a study of intratumoral heterogeneity in liver cancer. Overall study context: Patients were mostly male, median age 63 years.

Early-stage hepatocellular carcinoma patients were treatment-naïve prior to resection. Sampled areas showed no macroscopic necrosis or hemorrhage. The assay was immunoSEQ multiplex PCR, and TCRdb's table has in-frame clones only and misses some. The profile shows 21,000 or so clones, around 73% of them singletons. This CDR3 has 14 amino acids. V shed 3 bases and J 7 bases; nucleotides not matched to a gene: 8. Germline assignment: CDR1 SGHRS and CDR2 YFSETQ. The chain is built from TRBV5-1 and TRBJ2-7, with 9 bases identical to TRBD2. The sample in question was tumor-adjacent normal tissue, obtained before any cancer treatment. The receptor was isolated from a woman in her 70s with hepatocellular carcinoma. CDR3 protein: CASSSTAGGPEQYF. The CDR3 coding sequence is TGCGCCAGCAGCTCTACGGCGGGAGGGCCTGAGCAGTACTTC.